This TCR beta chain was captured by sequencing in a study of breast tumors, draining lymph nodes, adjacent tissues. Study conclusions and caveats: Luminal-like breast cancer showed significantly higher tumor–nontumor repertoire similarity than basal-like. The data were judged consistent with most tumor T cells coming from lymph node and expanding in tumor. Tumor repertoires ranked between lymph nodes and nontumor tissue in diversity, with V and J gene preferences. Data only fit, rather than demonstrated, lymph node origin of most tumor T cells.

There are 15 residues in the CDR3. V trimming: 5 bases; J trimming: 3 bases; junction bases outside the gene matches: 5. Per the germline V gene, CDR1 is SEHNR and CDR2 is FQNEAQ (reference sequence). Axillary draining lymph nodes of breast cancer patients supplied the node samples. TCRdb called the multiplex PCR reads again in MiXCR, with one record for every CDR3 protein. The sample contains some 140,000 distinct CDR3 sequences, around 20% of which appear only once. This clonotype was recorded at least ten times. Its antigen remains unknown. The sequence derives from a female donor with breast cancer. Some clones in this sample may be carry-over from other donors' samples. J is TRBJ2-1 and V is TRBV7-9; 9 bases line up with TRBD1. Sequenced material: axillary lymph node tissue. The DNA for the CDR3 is TGTGCCAGCAGCGGAGGGGACAGGGTCTACAATGAGCAGTTCTTC. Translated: CASSGGDRVYNEQFF.